The next 7 T cell receptor beta chains were all read from a single sample in a study of regulatory T cells in long-lasting Graves disease. Stated time point: newly diagnosed GD, antithyroid drugs for less than 3 months. Preparation of the TCR library used RNA extracted from PBMCs. Relying on iRepertoire HTBI primers and Arm-PCR of CDR3 regions, the team built TCR beta libraries. TCRdb redid the calling of the multiplex PCR reads with MiXCR, one entry per CDR3 protein. The repertoire includes about 530,000 distinct CDR3 sequences, about 16% of them detected once, and 25% sits in the top ten. These same records also appear under a second study, on T cells in Graves' hyperthyroidism and ophthalmopathy.

Here the sequenced sample was peripheral blood mononuclear cells (PBMCs), taken at new diagnosis, from a patient treated with antithyroid drugs. These receptor sequences come from a woman aged 40-60 years with Graves disease.

This clonotype was recorded many times. CDR3 residues: CATSEKRGPNSNEQFF. The CDR3 DNA sequence: TGTGCCACCAGTGAGAAGCGGGGTCCAAACTCCAATGAGCAGTTCTTC. The chain uses TRBV24-1 and TRBJ2-1; TRBD2 agrees at 7 bases. The V gene's germline CDR1 is KGHDR and CDR2 SFDVKD. CDR3 length: 16 residues. Trimming removed 4 bases from V and 6 bases from J; junction bases left unmatched: 11.

Many counts were recorded for this clonotype. The gene calls are TRBV3-1 and TRBJ2-1, with 11 bases fitting TRBD2. After removal of 6 bases from V and 3 bases from J, the junction contained 4 bases not matched to a gene. This CDR3 has 15 amino acids. The germline gives CDR1 LGHDT, CDR2 YNNKEL (reference sequence). CDR3 loop: CASRRLAGSYNEQFF. The DNA of the CDR3 is TGTGCCAGCAGGCGACTAGCGGGGAGCTACAATGAGCAGTTCTTC.

The rearrangement links TRBV28 to TRBJ2-1; a possible D gene is TRBD2 (6 bases). V was trimmed by 7 bases and J by 10 bases, leaving 26 bases between them. The CDR3 has 16 residues. Germline CDR1 MDHEN, CDR2 SYDVKM. As DNA, the CDR3 is TGTGCCAGCACCCAAATTGGGGGGAAAGGGAGTCGGGAGCAGTTCTTC. Protein: CASTQIGGKGSREQFF.

In this sample, this clonotype turned up many times. The chain employs TRBV5-1 and TRBJ2-5; D unclear. Trimming shortened V by 5 bases and J by 5 bases, and 4 bases separated the two germline ends. The CDR3 is made up of 10 amino acids. Germline V gene sequence: CDR1 SGHRS, CDR2 YFSETQ. The CDR3: CASSGETQYF. The DNA for the CDR3 is TGCGCCAGCAGTGGGGAGACCCAGTACTTC.

The gene calls are TRBV29-1 and TRBJ1-2; D possibly corresponds to TRBD1 (5 bases). The ends were cut back, 7 bases at V and 3 bases at J, with 18 bases in the middle. Germline V gene data show CDR1 as SQVTM and CDR2 as ANQGSEA. This CDR3 has 14 residues. The CDR3 protein is CSAREVGTDYGYTF. CDR3 in DNA: TGCAGCGCTCGAGAGGTGGGGACGGACTATGGCTACACCTTC.

This clonotype was detected a few times. This rearrangement joins TRBV12-3 or TRBV12-4 to TRBJ1-2; D call uncertain. The CDR3 covers 10 residues. V was clipped by 6 bases and J by 8 bases, with 7 bases between them. Here the CDR3 reads CASSRRGYTF. The CDR3 DNA sequence: TGTGCCAGCAGCCGCAGGGGCTACACCTTC.

The chain employs TRBV11-2 and TRBJ2-1; TRBD2 matches at 11 bases. The CDR3 runs 16 residues. CDR1 is SGHAT and CDR2 is FQNNGV in the germline V gene. The V gene end was trimmed by 5 bases and the J gene end by 5 bases; junction bases not matched to a gene: 8. The CDR3 sequence: CASSGTGTSGDNEQFF. For the CDR3, the DNA is TGTGCCAGCAGCGGCACCGGGACTAGCGGTGACAATGAGCAGTTCTTC. The variable domain in full, with the rest retrieved from reference TRBV11-2 and TRBJ2-1, is EAGVAQSPRYKIIEKRQSVAFWCNPISGHATLYWYQQILGQGPKLLIQFQNNGVVDDSQLPKDRFSAERLKGVDSTLKIQPAKLEDSAVYLCASSGTGTSGDNEQFFGPGTRLTVL.